This TCR beta chain was identified during a study of beta chain features in type 1 diabetes. This clone was recorded many times. CDR1 is LGHNA, CDR2 YSLEER, per germline. The V and J ends lost 0 bases and 4 bases respectively, with 10 bases between them. This CDR3 contains 15 residues. cDNA synthesis used the whole RNA isolate, giving expressed TCRB sequences. The method was immunoSEQ multiplex PCR; TCRdb's version includes in-frame clones alone and lacks a portion of them. The sample comprises some 150,000 clones, more than 9.5% of which are singletons, and around 2% rests with the top ten. The sequencing input was central memory CD4+ T cells from blood. The sequence was collected from a man between 18 and 29 years old in good health. The chain couples TRBV4-3 to TRBJ1-3; D is unclear. The CDR3: CASSQDRAAGNTIYF. The CDR3 DNA is TGCGCCAGCAGCCAAGATAGGGCGGCGGGAAACACCATATATTTT.